Below, 7 T cell receptor beta chains from the same sample are listed, as sequenced in a study of shared clonotypes between healthy human individuals. Positive CCR7 selection of CD45RO-negative cells yielded the naive CD8 cells, and terminally differentiated effector memory CD45RA+ cells were excluded. Some clones are missing from TCRdb's copy, which holds only in-frame ones; the method was immunoSEQ multiplex PCR. The table records about 600,000 clones, roughly 98% of them present only once. Sequences were obtained from naive CD8+ T cells sorted from blood. These receptors were taken from a man under 40 in good health.

The chain is built from TRBV7-6 and TRBJ1-1; no firm D call. The CDR3 contains 15 residues. Per germline, CDR1 SGHVS and CDR2 FNYEAQ. Trimming took off 1 base at V and 0 bases at J, with 9 bases between the two ends. The CDR3 spells CASSLVAEMNTEAFF. The CDR3, as DNA: TGTGCCAGCAGCTTAGTAGCCGAAATGAACACTGAAGCTTTCTTT. Full variable domain (rest looked up from reference TRBV7-6 and TRBJ1-1): GAGVSQSPRYKVTKRGQDVALRCDPISGHVSLYWYRQALGQGPEFLTYFNYEAQQDKSGLPNDRFSAERPEGSISTLTIQRTEQRDSAMYRCASSLVAEMNTEAFFGQGTRLTVV.

The chain is built from TRBV28 and TRBJ2-1; 13 nucleotides agree with TRBD2. The CDR3 length is 18 residues. Germline V lookup: CDR1 MDHEN, CDR2 SYDVKM. V shed 5 bases, J shed 0 bases, and the junction held 7 bases outside the gene matches. The CDR3 is CASSLLAGGVNSYNEQFF. The CDR3 DNA is TGTGCCAGCAGTCTACTAGCGGGAGGGGTAAACTCCTACAATGAGCAGTTCTTC.

The chain joins TRBV6-5 to TRBJ1-1; D is possibly TRBD1 (6 bases). The CDR3 has 15 residues. Trimming cost V 0 bases and J 7 bases, with 15 bases left between them. Per the germline V gene, CDR1 is MNHEY and CDR2 is SVGAGI. The CDR3 DNA reads TGTGCCAGCAGTTACTCCAGTGGGACATGGGGTGAAGCTTTCTTT. This encodes CASSYSSGTWGEAFF.

J is TRBJ2-1 and V is TRBV4-3; D perhaps matches TRBD2 (5 bases). The CDR3 length is 15 residues. The germline V gene encodes CDR1 LGHNA and CDR2 YSLEER. V lost 2 bases and J lost 3, with 11 bases in between. The CDR3 bases are TGCGCCAGCAGCCAAACCGGCGCGGGCTACAATGAGCAGTTCTTC. Its translation: CASSQTGAGYNEQFF.

The gene calls are TRBV18 and TRBJ2-5; 9 nucleotides line up with TRBD1. The trim removed 2 bases at V and 5 bases at J, leaving 6 bases unmatched. Germline V CDR1 and CDR2: KGHSH, LQKENI. The CDR3 runs to 15 residues. CDR3 sequence reads: CASSPRTGDWETQYF. CDR3 coding DNA: TGTGCCAGCTCACCAAGGACAGGGGATTGGGAGACCCAGTACTTC.

The sample holds one count of this clone. The J gene is TRBJ2-7, the V gene TRBV28, with 11 nucleotides matching TRBD2. With V trimmed by 5 bases and J by 9 bases, 12 bases remained unmatched. CDR1 and CDR2 (germline): MDHEN, SYDVKM. The CDR3 runs 15 residues. The CDR3 loop is CASSITSGRPGGQYF. CDR3 bases: TGTGCCAGCAGTATAACTAGCGGGAGACCTGGTGGGCAGTACTTC.

A single count supports this clone. The V and J genes are TRBV11-2 and TRBJ2-3; D gene unclear. Germline loops: CDR1 SGHAT, CDR2 FQNNGV. With 5 bases removed from V and 1 base from J, the gap between germline ends came to 10 bases. This CDR3 spans 14 amino acids. The chain's CDR3 is CASSLLTGTDTQYF. The CDR3 nucleotides are TGTGCCAGCAGCCTACTTACCGGCACAGATACGCAGTATTTT.